This TCR beta chain was sequenced for a study of T cells in localized non-small cell lung cancer. Study-wide findings and caveats: Longer overall survival was associated with a higher density of T cells in the blood. Adjacent lung tissue had a median roughly 62 of the top 100 clones found in the tumor. Multi-region tumor sequencing was not done, so intratumor heterogeneity could not be excluded.

Of note for this clone: Its cognate antigen is unknown.

From germline, CDR1 is LNHDA and CDR2 SQIVND (reference sequence). V dropped 9 bases and J dropped 4 bases, with 16 bases sitting between them. CDR3 length: 14 amino acids. Libraries were prepared by immunoSEQ multiplex PCR; TCRdb keeps only in-frame clonotypes and omits some of them. The table has fewer than 3,000 clones, about 25% seen once. The chain has TRBV19 and TRBJ1-5, with D unresolved. The starting material was lung tumor tissue, obtained before any cancer treatment. This sequence was found in a woman aged 40-70 years with stage I lung adenocarcinoma. CDR3 residues: CASSLRKPNQPQHF. DNA of the CDR3: TGTGCCAGCTCCCTCCGGAAACCAAATCAGCCCCAGCATTTT.